Each of the 25 T cell receptor beta chains below was sequenced from the same sample in a study of blood T cell repertoires in COVID-19. Generated by immunoSEQ multiplex PCR, the TCRdb table keeps only in-frame clones and is missing some. In the table there are more than 60,000 clones, over 75% of which are singletons. The sequenced material came from peripheral blood. Every receptor here comes from a human donor in a cohort sampled during active COVID-19.

The chain carries TRBV28 and TRBJ1-4; TRBD1 might be the D (5 bases). CDR1 and CDR2 from the germline V gene are MDHEN and SYDVKM. V was cut by 10 bases and J by 4 bases, with 13 bases left in between. This CDR3 spans 13 amino acids. The DNA for the CDR3 is TGTGCCATCAAAGACAGAAATAATGAAAAACTGTTTTTT. Protein sequence: CAIKDRNNEKLFF.

The J gene is TRBJ2-2, the V gene TRBV28; D gene unclear. Trimming stripped 5 bases from V and 7 bases from J, with 8 bases between. From germline, CDR1 is MDHEN and CDR2 SYDVKM. The length of the CDR3 is 12 residues. The CDR3 here is CASSISGGELFF. DNA of the CDR3: TGTGCCAGCAGTATTTCGGGCGGGGAGCTGTTTTTT.

The rearrangement uses TRBV6-4 and TRBJ2-3, with TRBD2 identical over 11 bases. Germline CDR1 is MRHNA and CDR2 is SNTAGT. Unmatched junction bases numbered 5, after V lost 5 bases and J lost 4 bases. The CDR3 totals 15 residues. CDR3 coding DNA: TGTGCCAGCAGTTTAGCGGGGGGGCCACCAGATACGCAGTATTTT. Translation: CASSLAGGPPDTQYF.

V is TRBV28 and J is TRBJ2-1; 8 bases are a match to TRBD2. The germline V gene has CDR1 MDHEN and CDR2 SYDVKM. The CDR3 sequence is 15 residues long. V gave up 6 bases and J gave up 10 bases; unmatched junction bases: 14. CDR3 sequence reads: CASSPAGAGGSEQFF. In DNA form, the CDR3 reads TGTGCCAGCAGCCCCGCGGGGGCGGGGGGATCGGAGCAGTTCTTC.

The rearrangement uses TRBV7-7 and TRBJ2-3; 10 nucleotides match TRBD2. Germline CDR1 and CDR2: SSHAT and FNYEAQ (reference sequence). With 4 bases clipped from V and 1 base from J, the junction kept 2 bases outside the gene matches. The CDR3 length is 15 residues. The CDR3 region has the DNA TGTGCCAGCAGCTCTGGGACTAGCGGCACAGATACGCAGTATTTT. Its translation is CASSSGTSGTDTQYF.

This clone has only a few counts. The chain recombines TRBV5-1 with TRBJ1-2, with 7 bases lining up with TRBD1. The CDR3 is made up of 14 amino acids. In germline, CDR1 is SGHRS, CDR2 YFSETQ. After removal of 0 bases from V and 3 bases from J, the junction contained 2 bases not matched to a gene. The CDR3 region is CASSLEGADYGYTF. The CDR3 nucleotides read TGCGCCAGCAGCTTGGAGGGGGCAGACTATGGCTACACCTTC.

The chain couples TRBV9 to TRBJ1-6; 7 positions agree with TRBD1. This CDR3 region has 18 residues. V lost 3 bases, J lost 0 bases, and 9 bases stayed unmatched. From germline, CDR1 is SGDLS and CDR2 YYNGEE. CDR3 loop: CASSASGTASSYNSPLHF. DNA of the CDR3: TGTGCCAGCAGCGCCTCCGGGACAGCGAGCTCCTATAATTCACCCCTCCACTTT.

Note on this clone: At one boundary the junction diverges from the germline segment, which might be a read error. The rearrangement joins TRBV15 to TRBJ2-2; 8 bases agree with TRBD1. The V gene's germline CDR1 is LNHNV and CDR2 YYDKDF (reference sequence). The CDR3 covers 13 residues. The CDR3 reads CATGRGLTGELFF. The CDR3 bases are TGTGCCACCGGCAGGGGGCTCACCGGGGAGCTGTTTTTT.

This clone was seen a single time. The V call is TRBV14, the J call TRBJ2-7, with 8 bases aligning to TRBD1. The CDR3 loop spans 12 amino acids. Germline CDR1 is SGHDN and CDR2 is FVKESK. Unmatched junction bases numbered 2, after V lost 4 bases and J lost 6 bases. DNA for the CDR3: TGTGCCAGCAGCCGACAGGGGAGCGAGCAGTACTTC. Translating gives CASSRQGSEQYF.

The V call is TRBV12-5, the J call TRBJ2-1; 7 bases are a match to TRBD2. This CDR3 contains 16 residues. J was trimmed by 7 bases and V by 5 bases; bases with no gene match: 14. CDR1 and CDR2 (germline): LGHNT, FRNRAP. The CDR3 bases are TGTGCTAGTGGTGTCGGATTGGGGGGGACGGGGAATGAGCAGTTCTTC. It specifies CASGVGLGGTGNEQFF.

This chain links TRBV9 with TRBJ2-1; D possibly corresponds to TRBD1 (6 bases). Germline values: CDR1 SGDLS, CDR2 YYNGEE. This CDR3 spans 14 amino acids. The V gene lost 3 bases and the J gene lost 4 bases, with 11 bases spanning the gap. The DNA for the CDR3 is TGTGCCAGCAGCGAACCGGGACAATACAATGAGCAGTTCTTC. Its protein is CASSEPGQYNEQFF.

The J gene is TRBJ2-7, the V gene TRBV2, with 10 bases fitting TRBD2. The germline CDR1 and CDR2 sequences are SNHLY and FYNNEI. Trimming at V came to 5 bases and at J to 3 bases, leaving 4 bases not matched to a gene. This CDR3 is built from 14 residues. In DNA form, the CDR3 reads TGTGCCAGCAGTTGGACTAGCGGCAACTACGAGCAGTACTTC. Translating gives CASSWTSGNYEQYF.

This sequence joins TRBV10-2 and TRBJ1-1, with D possibly TRBD1 on 6 matching bases. There are 16 residues in the CDR3. The germline V and J ends were trimmed by 2 bases and 0 bases, with 13 bases remaining between them. In germline, CDR1 is WSHSY, CDR2 SAAADI. CDR3: CASSEMGQGLNTEAFF. The CDR3 coding sequence is TGCGCCAGCAGTGAGATGGGACAAGGCCTGAACACTGAAGCTTTCTTT.

The chain has TRBV29-1 and TRBJ2-3; D is ambiguous. This CDR3 comprises 14 residues. V lost 1 base and J 4 bases, leaving 12 bases between the germline ends. CDR1 SQVTM and CDR2 ANQGSEA come from the germline V gene. For the CDR3, the DNA is TGCAGCGTTGAAGTTCCGACAATGGCAGATACGCAGTATTTT. Residues: CSVEVPTMADTQYF.

The chain carries TRBV12-3 or TRBV12-4 and TRBJ1-2; no clear D. The CDR3 extends over 13 amino acids. Deletions cut 6 bases from V and 7 bases from J, with 15 bases between. The CDR3 region has the DNA TGTGCCAGCAGCAGATTCTCGACACCTGGCTACACCTTC. Its translation: CASSRFSTPGYTF.

The J gene is TRBJ2-5, the V gene TRBV5-6; TRBD2 aligns across 9 bases. Germline trimming cut 0 bases from V and 7 bases from J; bases unmatched to any gene: 10. The length of the CDR3 is 16 residues. Germline assignment: CDR1 SGHDT and CDR2 YYEEEE. The CDR3 protein is CASSLDSGGSRATQYF. The CDR3 DNA sequence: TGTGCCAGCAGCTTGGATAGCGGGGGCTCCAGGGCGACCCAGTACTTC. The full variable domain, rest sourced from reference TRBV5-6 and TRBJ2-5, is DAGVTQSPTHLIKTRGQQVTLRCSPKSGHDTVSWYQQALGQGPQFIFQYYEEEERQRGNFPDRFSGHQFPNYSSELNVNALLLGDSALYLCASSLDSGGSRATQYFGPGTRLLVL.

This chain links TRBV20-1 with TRBJ2-5, with D perhaps TRBD1 (6 bases). The CDR3 totals 13 residues. Trimming cost V 3 bases and J 5 bases, with 13 bases left between them. The V gene's germline CDR1 is DFQATT and CDR2 SNEGSKA (reference sequence). CDR3 in DNA: TGCAGTGCTAGTAGGACAGCGAGGGAGACCCAGTACTTC. Translating gives CSASRTARETQYF.

The V gene is TRBV7-2, the J gene TRBJ2-7, with D maybe TRBD1 (5 bases). Trimming removed 2 bases from V and 5 bases from J, with 10 bases in between. The CDR3 has 13 residues. In germline, CDR1 is SGHTA, CDR2 FQGNSA. The CDR3 sequence is CASSLRQGNEQYF. The CDR3 region has the DNA TGTGCCAGCAGCTTACGGCAGGGCAACGAGCAGTACTTC.

This chain joins TRBV5-1 and TRBJ1-4; D possibly corresponds to TRBD1 (6 bases). The CDR3 consists of 16 residues. The V gene's germline CDR1 is SGHRS and CDR2 YFSETQ. With 1 base removed from V and 4 bases from J, the gap between germline ends came to 14 bases. Written as DNA, the CDR3 is TGCGCCAGCAGCTTGCTCGGGGGGCAAAGTAATGAAAAACTGTTTTTT. Protein product: CASSLLGGQSNEKLFF.

In regard to this clone: A junction end diverges from the germline sequence, so it may reflect a read error. The same CDR3 can be traced to other DNA sequences in this sample. The CDR3 loop is CASSFPNRGRDTGELFF. The CDR3 bases are TGTGCCAGTAGCTTCCCGAACAGGGGGCGGGACACCGGGGAGCTGTTTTTT. The chain recombines TRBV13 with TRBJ2-2, with 9 bases matching TRBD1. This CDR3 spans 17 amino acids. Germline CDR1 and CDR2: PRHDT and FYEKMQ (reference sequence).

The DNA for the CDR3 is TGTGCCAGCAGCGTAGATGCTAGCGGGGGCGAGACCCAGTACTTC. Its protein is CASSVDASGGETQYF. This chain uses TRBV9 with TRBJ2-5; 10 bases are shared with TRBD2. Germline lookup yields CDR1 SGDLS and CDR2 YYNGEE. The CDR3 has 15 amino acids. J was trimmed by 5 bases and V by 0 bases; bases with no gene match: 4.

The chain is built from TRBV5-6 and TRBJ2-3; TRBD1 matches 7 bases. Trimming removed 4 bases from V and 10 bases from J; junction bases left unmatched: 12. The CDR3 is 14 amino acids. Germline CDR1 and CDR2: SGHDT and YYEEEE. The CDR3 loop is CASSRGRVGTAQYF. CDR3 nucleotides: TGTGCCAGCAGCCGTGGTAGGGTCGGGACAGCGCAGTATTTT. The entire variable domain, with the rest obtained from reference TRBV5-6 and TRBJ2-3, is as follows: DAGVTQSPTHLIKTRGQQVTLRCSPKSGHDTVSWYQQALGQGPQFIFQYYEEEERQRGNFPDRFSGHQFPNYSSELNVNALLLGDSALYLCASSRGRVGTAQYFGPGTRLTVL.

The J gene is TRBJ1-4, the V gene TRBV7-8; TRBD1 agrees at 9 bases. The CDR3 has 14 residues. Germline CDR1 is SGHVS and CDR2 is FQNEAQ. J lost 8 bases, V lost 5 bases, and 6 bases had no gene match. The CDR3 region is CASSQGQGGEKLFF. The CDR3 DNA reads as TGTGCCAGCAGCCAGGGACAGGGTGGCGAAAAACTGTTTTTT.

The chain employs TRBV6-5 and TRBJ2-2, with TRBD2 as a possible D gene (6 bases). Trimming shortened V by 11 bases and J by 6 bases, and 13 bases separated the two germline ends. Germline V gene lookup returns CDR1 MNHEY and CDR2 SVGAGI. This CDR3 is built from 12 residues. The CDR3 sequence: CASSGESGELFF. CDR3 coding DNA: TGTGCCTCGTCGGGGGAATCCGGGGAGCTGTTTTTT.

This clone was observed a few times. J is TRBJ1-1 and V is TRBV3-1 (or the pseudogene TRBV3-2), with D uncertain. Deletions cut 5 bases from V and 5 bases from J, with 15 bases between. CDR1 LGHDT and CDR2 YNNKEL come from the germline V gene (reference sequence). This CDR3 region has 14 residues. CDR3 bases: TGTGCCAGCAGCGTCCGCCTCGAGGGAACTGAAGCTTTCTTT. Its protein is CASSVRLEGTEAFF.